The TCR beta chain described here comes from a study of CD8+ T cells in alopecia areata (dated by TCRdb to the late 2010s). Describing the broader study: The treated patients, all with moderate-to-severe alopecia areata, were enrolled in an open-label pilot trial of oral tofacitinib given at 5 to 10 mg twice daily. Scalp clonality was compared among normal scalp (n=4), patchy alopecia areata scalp (n=8), and alopecia totalis/universalis scalp (n=8). On the human side, TCRbeta sequencing was run on scalp tissue and on sorted CD4+ and CD8+ peripheral blood T cells from healthy controls and from alopecia areata patients with either patchy or totalis/universalis disease. TCRbeta CDR3 regions were amplified by immunoSEQ multiplex PCR using 35 Vbeta forward and 13 Jbeta reverse primers. High-throughput TCRbeta sequencing was used to examine T cell clonal expansion in alopecia areata in both the C3H/HeJ mouse model and human patients. Tofacitinib-treated patients had biopsies at baseline and at 4 and 24 weeks of treatment, with a later scalp biopsy in several patients. Patients stayed on tofacitinib for 6 to 18 months and then had 6 months of follow-up off drug so that delayed response and recurrence could be assessed. The SALT score, which quantifies the percentage of affected scalp surface area, was used to measure disease severity in treated patients. RNA was obtained with the PAXgene miRNA kit for fixed scalp, the miRNeasy kit for PBMCs, and the RNeasy kit for mouse skin.

What the authors observed across the whole study: Scalp clonality and the number of expanded CD8+ clones among the top 100 scalp clones were significantly decreased by tofacitinib. Many expanded lesional clones were found to persist in scalp and blood during tofacitinib treatment, and relapse after treatment cessation may be partly explained by this persistence. Because the treated cohort was small and had just a single nonresponder, larger studies are needed to establish links between baseline CD8+ expansion and response. Unlike mouse skin, which is dominated by gammadelta T cells, normal human skin has resident alphabeta T cells that are also sequenced, and this complicates analysis of the scalp TCR repertoire. Shared TCR sequences between patients were less evident than in mice, which may be partly attributable to HLA diversity in the patient population. Compared with normal scalp, lesional scalp, particularly in alopecia totalis/universalis, had higher clonality and more expanded CD8+ clones, which suggests antigenic drive.

The library was made by the immunoSEQ multiplex PCR assay. RNA was extracted from all samples and reverse transcribed into cDNA, which served as template for TCR sequencing. SuperScript III was used to make first-strand cDNA, primed with a 2:1 mix of oligo-dT and random hexamers. A synthetic immune receptor repertoire was used to measure amplification bias, and any remaining bias was corrected computationally. The published analysis was carried out like this. Raw reads were preprocessed to remove errors, and CDR3 was defined according to IMGT conventions as the region from the conserved cysteine to phenylalanine. Clonality was computed by normalizing Shannon entropy by log2 of the number of productive unique TCRs and subtracting the result from 1. Whether each scalp clone was CD4 or CD8 was inferred by checking scalp TCRbeta sequences against the CD4 and CD8 repertoires from sorted blood. Drawn from immuneACCESS, this table holds only the in-frame rearrangements with V and J called that TCRdb kept. Clones are partly lost; checked studies trace under half to an unresolved V gene and leave the rest unexplained. The V and J calls and clone size were taken over from that table, and D and trimming were inferred from the DNA. The sample has over 150,000 clones on record, around 58% of them singletons. Roughly 12% of the sample lies in the top ten.

Interpreted using the paper, the time point label stands for: around 24 weeks on oral tofacitinib. The meaning of the sample's treatment or condition label: oral pan-JAK inhibitor, 5-10 mg twice daily. Lesional scalp punch biopsies and peripheral blood were collected from alopecia areata patients. After PBMCs were isolated by density centrifugation and stained for CD3, CD4 and CD8, a FACSAria was used to sort CD4+ and CD8+ T cells. This clone came up once. No antigen is known for it. Base qualities are missing; no much larger clone stands one base away. The sequence derives from a human donor with alopecia areata. Sequencing was performed on CD8+ T cells sorted from blood, taken at week 24, from a patient treated with tofacitinib.

The CDR3 corresponds to CASSSTDTQYF. Read as DNA, the sequence is TGTGCCAGCAGTTCGACAGATACGCAGTATTTT. The chain uses TRBV28 and TRBJ2-3; the D gene assignment is ambiguous. CDR1 and CDR2, per the germline V gene, are MDHEN and SYDVKM. A distance of 2 bases separates the germline ends of V and J, which lose 4 bases and 3 bases respectively. The CDR3 numbers 11 residues from cysteine through phenylalanine. Only CDR3 DNA remains: 33 bases, in frame from the first base.